These T cell receptor beta chains were read from a single sample in a study of control samples from healthy donors and cancer patients. The assay was immunoSEQ multiplex PCR, and TCRdb's table has in-frame clones only and misses some. The profile shows 110,000 to 150,000 clones, around nine tenths of them singletons. The sequenced sample consisted of blood. The receptors come from a woman aged 25-40 years in good health. Both conserved end residues are part of each CDR3. Fields, in order: V gene, D gene, clone size, J gene, CDR3 DNA, CDR3 protein. A D gene is named only where the DNA matches it firmly. Clone size appears in some rows only: once, few, many, or a class for an expanded clone.

TRBV11-3,-,-,TRBJ2-5,TGTGCCAGCAGCTTAGCCCACCCCTTCCAGCAGCGGTGGGAGACCCAGTACTTC,CASSLAHPFQQRWETQYF
TRBV30,-,once,TRBJ1-1,TGTGCCTGGACTCGGGGATCCTACACTGAAGCTTTCTTT,CAWTRGSYTEAFF
TRBV12-5,-,-,TRBJ2-5,TGTGCTAGTGGTTTGGTAGGGCAGACCCAGTACTTC,CASGLVGQTQYF
TRBV14,TRBD1,-,TRBJ2-7,TGTGCCAGCAGCCCCTGGAAACAGGGGGACTACGAGCAGTACTTC,CASSPWKQGDYEQYF
TRBV19,-,-,TRBJ2-1,TGTGACAGTAGCGATCGAACTAGAAATGAGCAGTTCTTC,CDSSDRTRNEQFF
TRBV11-3,TRBD2,many,TRBJ2-3,TGTGCCAGCAGCCTCGGGAGGAGCTCGGATACGCAGTATTTT,CASSLGRSSDTQYF
TRBV7-8,-,-,TRBJ1-1,TGTGCCAGCAGTCTCTCAAACAGGATACCCTTGAACACTGAAGCTTTCTTT,CASSLSNRIPLNTEAFF
TRBV19,TRBD1,-,TRBJ1-1,TGTGCCAGTAGTAGGGACAGAAACACTGAAGCTTTCTTT,CASSRDRNTEAFF
TRBV5-6,TRBD1,-,TRBJ1-3,TGTGCCAGCAGCTGGGGGACAGGGACGACTGGAAACACCATATATTTT,CASSWGTGTTGNTIYF
TRBV19,TRBD1,-,TRBJ2-7,TGTGCCAGTAAGGGACAGAACTACGAGCAGTACTTC,CASKGQNYEQYF
TRBV4-1,-,-,TRBJ1-1,TGCGCCAGCAGCCCCAGGTTCTTGGGCGACACTGAAGCTTTCTTT,CASSPRFLGDTEAFF
TRBV7-8,-,-,TRBJ2-1,TGTGCCAGCAGCTTAGAAGGTGAGCAGTTCTTC,CASSLEGEQFF
TRBV19,-,-,TRBJ1-5,TGTGCCAGTAGTATAAGCGGGACAAGCAATCAGCCCCAGCATTTT,CASSISGTSNQPQHF